The T cell receptor (beta chain) under discussion was sequenced for a study of cytomegalovirus exposure and HLA in healthy donors. Study-level points and caveats: The study recorded over 150 TCR beta chains that were cytomegalovirus-associated.

On this clone itself: Its specificity is unknown.

The donors were members of the validation cohort comprising approximately 110 subjects, separate from the approximately 710-subject first cohort. TCRdb's copy holds only in-frame clones and misses some; the assay was immunoSEQ multiplex PCR. The sample records 85,000 to 120,000 clones, 85% to 95% being singletons. What was sequenced was PBMCs. This TCR was recovered from a woman aged 18-35 years in good health and CMV-seronegative.

CDR3 sequence reads: CSVTGLAGGPNEQFF. CDR3 nucleotides: TGCAGCGTTACAGGACTAGCGGGAGGGCCCAATGAGCAGTTCTTC. V is TRBV29-1 and J is TRBJ2-1; 15 nucleotides match TRBD2. After removal of 5 bases from V and 6 bases from J, the junction contained 5 bases not matched to a gene. CDR3 length: 15 residues. The germline V gene encodes CDR1 SQVTM and CDR2 ANQGSEA.